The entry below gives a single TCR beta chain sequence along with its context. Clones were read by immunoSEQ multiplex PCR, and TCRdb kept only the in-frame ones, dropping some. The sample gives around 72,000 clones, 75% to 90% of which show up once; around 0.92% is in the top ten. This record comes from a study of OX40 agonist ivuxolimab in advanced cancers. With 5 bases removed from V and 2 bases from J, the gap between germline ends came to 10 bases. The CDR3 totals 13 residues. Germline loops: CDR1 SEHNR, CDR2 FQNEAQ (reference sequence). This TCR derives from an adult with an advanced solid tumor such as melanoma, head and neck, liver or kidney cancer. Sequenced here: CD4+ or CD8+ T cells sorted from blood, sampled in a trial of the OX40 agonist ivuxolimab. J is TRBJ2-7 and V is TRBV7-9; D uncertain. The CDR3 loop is CASSLVPTYEQYF. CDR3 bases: TGTGCCAGCAGCCTGGTGCCTACCTACGAGCAGTACTTC.